This is a list of T cell receptor beta chains from one sample in a study of blood T cell repertoires in COVID-19. Clones were sequenced by immunoSEQ multiplex PCR, and TCRdb holds only the in-frame ones, with some missing. Of roughly 90,000 clones in the sample, over 70% are singletons; the top ten hold approximately 31%. Sequenced: peripheral blood. The receptors originated from a woman of 80 years or more with active or convalescent COVID-19. Each CDR3 is given with its conserved first and last residue. D genes are given only for firm matches. Clone size appears in some rows only: once, few, many, or a class for an expanded clone.

>TRBJ1-3|TRBV30|12|-|-
CAHGSSGNTIYF
TGTGCGCATGGGAGCTCTGGAAACACCATATATTTT
>TRBJ2-1|TRBV3-1/TRBV3-2|14|-|-
CASSQDGRAHEQFF
TGTGCCAGCAGCCAAGATGGGCGGGCCCATGAGCAGTTCTTC
>TRBJ1-3|TRBV4-1|16|-|-
CASSQEPGNIGNTIYF
TGCGCCAGCAGCCAAGAACCAGGGAACATAGGGAACACCATATATTTT
>TRBJ2-6|TRBV7-3|14|-|-
CASSRGSGANVLTF
TGTGCCAGCAGCCGGGGCTCTGGGGCCAACGTCCTGACTTTC
>TRBJ1-1|TRBV27|15|-|-
CASSPPLARGTEAFF
TGTGCCAGCAGTCCCCCCCTGGCCAGGGGCACTGAAGCTTTCTTT
>TRBJ1-6|TRBV5-6|15|-|TRBD1
CASSLRDRTDSPLHF
TGTGCCAGCAGCCTACGGGACAGGACAGATTCACCCCTCCACTTT
>TRBJ1-1|TRBV7-2|13|-|-
CASSRVQVREAFF
TGTGCCAGCAGCCGAGTACAGGTTAGGGAAGCTTTCTTT
>TRBJ2-5|TRBV7-8|13|once|TRBD2
CASSQGLAETQYF
TGTGCCAGCAGCCAGGGACTAGCGGAGACCCAGTACTTC
>TRBJ2-3|TRBV9|14|-|-
CASSVTSHTDTQYF
TGTGCCAGCAGCGTGACTAGTCACACAGATACGCAGTATTTT
>TRBJ2-7|TRBV4-2|15|-|TRBD2
CASSQEGTTFYEQYF
TGTGCCAGCAGCCAAGAAGGGACTACATTCTACGAGCAGTACTTC
>TRBJ1-2|TRBV28|13|-|-
CASQTGLRYGYTF
TGTGCCAGCCAAACAGGGTTGAGGTATGGCTACACCTTC
>TRBJ1-2|TRBV24-1|14|-|TRBD1
CATSDWGQNYGYTF
TGTGCCACCAGTGATTGGGGACAGAACTATGGCTACACCTTC
>TRBJ2-3|TRBV13|17|-|TRBD2
CASSSGGSGALTDTQYF
TGTGCCAGCAGCTCTGGTGGTAGCGGGGCCCTCACAGATACGCAGTATTTT
>TRBJ1-1|TRBV28|13|once|-
CASKRGMNTEAFF
TGTGCCAGCAAACGGGGGATGAACACTGAAGCTTTCTTT
>TRBJ1-1|TRBV18|13|-|-
CASSPARDTEAFF
TGTGCCAGCTCACCAGCCCGGGACACTGAAGCTTTCTTT
>TRBJ1-1|TRBV15|15|-|-
CATRAGPRMNTEAFF
TGTGCCACCAGAGCGGGACCCCGAATGAACACTGAAGCTTTCTTT
>TRBJ2-3|TRBV11-2|18|-|TRBD2
CASSSRGLAGIQTDTQYF
TGTGCCAGCAGCTCGAGAGGGCTAGCGGGAATTCAAACAGATACGCAGTATTTT
>TRBJ2-1|TRBV9|14|-|-
CASSVDSSYNEQFF
TGTGCCAGCAGCGTCGACTCTTCCTACAATGAGCAGTTCTTC
>TRBJ1-1|TRBV11-3|14|once|-
CASSLWGENTEAFF
TGTGCCAGCAGCTTATGGGGGGAGAACACTGAAGCTTTCTTT
>TRBJ2-1|TRBV11-2|11|few|TRBD2
CASSSGGEQFF
TGTGCCAGCAGCTCGGGGGGGGAGCAGTTCTTC
>TRBJ2-4|TRBV3-1/TRBV3-2|13|-|TRBD1
CASSPNRGNIQYF
TGTGCCAGCAGCCCAAACAGGGGAAACATTCAGTACTTC
>TRBJ2-1|TRBV10-1|19|-|TRBD2
CASRVVQRERITSYNEQFF
TGCGCCAGCAGGGTGGTCCAGCGGGAGCGGATTACCTCCTACAATGAGCAGTTCTTC
>TRBJ2-5|TRBV19|11|-|-
CASGLQETQYF
TGTGCCAGTGGACTCCAAGAGACCCAGTACTTC
>TRBJ2-3|TRBV3-1/TRBV3-2|18|-|-
CASSPLAYEMGRTDTQYF
TGTGCCAGCAGCCCTCTCGCATACGAAATGGGGAGGACAGATACGCAGTATTTT
>TRBJ2-2|TRBV7-3|18|-|TRBD1
CASSPLTLTGGDTGELFF
TGTGCCAGCAGCCCCCTTACTCTGACAGGGGGGGACACCGGGGAGCTGTTTTTT
>TRBJ2-1|TRBV11-2|14|-|-
CASSLEVGYNEQFF
TGTGCCAGCAGCTTGGAGGTGGGGTACAATGAGCAGTTCTTC
>TRBJ2-1|TRBV6-4|17|-|TRBD2
CASTPTRGGRFYNEQFF
TGTGCCAGCACCCCCACTCGGGGGGGGAGGTTCTACAATGAGCAGTTCTTC
>TRBJ1-6|TRBV7-9|14|few|TRBD1
CASSLGAGGSPLHF
TGTGCCAGCAGCTTAGGGGCAGGGGGTTCACCCCTCCACTTT
>TRBJ2-1|TRBV24-1|19|-|TRBD2
CATSDRGTSGRASYNEQFF
TGTGCCACCAGTGACCGGGGGACTAGCGGGAGGGCCTCCTACAATGAGCAGTTCTTC
>TRBJ1-1|TRBV30|13|-|-
CAWASQGYTEAFF
TGTGCCTGGGCCTCACAGGGCTACACTGAAGCTTTCTTT
>TRBJ2-1|TRBV2|16|-|TRBD2
CASRAGTSGAYNEQFF
TGTGCCAGCAGGGCCGGGACTAGCGGGGCGTACAATGAGCAGTTCTTC
>TRBJ2-3|TRBV9|14|-|TRBD1
CASSIGQGTDTQYF
TGTGCCAGCAGCATAGGACAGGGAACAGATACGCAGTATTTT
>TRBJ1-1|TRBV19|15|-|TRBD1
CASSRDSRPKIRAFF
TGTGCCAGTAGCCGGGACAGTAGGCCGAAAATTAGGGCTTTCTTT
>TRBJ2-1|TRBV7-9|15|-|-
CASSPEGVGYNEQFF
TGTGCCAGCAGCCCAGAAGGGGTAGGATACAATGAGCAGTTCTTC
>TRBJ2-1|TRBV5-1|20|-|TRBD2
CASSSRRVVSERGGYNEQFF
TGCGCCAGCAGCTCCCGCCGAGTAGTAAGCGAGCGGGGGGGTTACAATGAGCAGTTCTTC
>TRBJ1-5|TRBV28|14|-|-
CASRTSGGNQPQHF
TGTGCCAGCAGAACCTCCGGAGGGAATCAGCCCCAGCATTTT
>TRBJ2-1|TRBV10-1|14|-|TRBD2
CASSKSGRANEQFF
TGCGCCAGCAGCAAGAGCGGGAGGGCCAATGAGCAGTTCTTC
>TRBJ2-1|TRBV11-3|15|-|TRBD2
CASSLVAGSYNEQFF
TGTGCCAGCAGCTTAGTAGCGGGTTCCTACAATGAGCAGTTCTTC
>TRBJ1-6|TRBV6-2/TRBV6-3|16|-|TRBD1
CASSYPQGADNSPLHF
TGTGCCAGCAGTTACCCCCAGGGGGCGGATAATTCACCCCTCCACTTT
>TRBJ2-7|TRBV27|14|-|-
CASSFLSSTYEQYF
TGTGCCAGCAGTTTTCTAAGCTCGACCTACGAGCAGTACTTC
>TRBJ1-2|TRBV5-1|15|-|TRBD1
CASSRGQAGNYGYTF
TGCGCCAGCAGCCGGGGACAGGCCGGTAACTATGGCTACACCTTC
>TRBJ2-7|TRBV5-4|14|-|-
CASSGADRQTEQYF
TGTGCCAGCAGCGGGGCCGACAGGCAGACCGAGCAGTACTTC
>TRBJ1-6|TRBV27|17|-|TRBD1
CASSIYRGWTDNSPLHF
TGTGCCAGCAGTATTTACAGGGGTTGGACTGATAATTCACCCCTCCACTTT
>TRBJ2-1|TRBV27|16|-|TRBD2
CASSLRWTSGGNEQFF
TGTGCCAGCAGTTTAAGGTGGACTAGCGGGGGCAATGAGCAGTTCTTC
>TRBJ1-6|TRBV28|16|-|TRBD1
CASSSRTGSRNSPLHF
TGTGCCAGCAGCTCTAGGACAGGGAGTAGGAATTCACCCCTCCACTTT
>TRBJ2-2|TRBV5-1|14|once|-
CASSSGLNTGELFF
TGCGCCAGCAGCTCGGGACTGAACACCGGGGAGCTGTTTTTT
>TRBJ2-5|TRBV11-1|14|-|-
CASSLATAQETQYF
TGTGCCAGCAGCCTGGCTACAGCCCAAGAGACCCAGTACTTC
>TRBJ2-3|TRBV28|16|-|TRBD2
CASSPTGLAAADTQYF
TGTGCCAGCAGCCCAACCGGACTAGCGGCGGCGGATACGCAGTATTTT
>TRBJ2-1|TRBV19|15|-|-
CASSTLGAAIGEQFF
TGTGCCAGTAGTACGTTAGGAGCGGCCATCGGGGAGCAGTTCTTC
>TRBJ2-7|TRBV5-1|14|-|TRBD1
CASSLAWQGDEQYF
TGCGCCAGCAGCTTGGCCTGGCAGGGGGACGAGCAGTACTTC
>TRBJ1-5|TRBV6-5|14|few|-
CASSPPPGNQPQHF
TGTGCCAGCAGTCCCCCTCCGGGCAATCAGCCCCAGCATTTT
>TRBJ2-3|TRBV6-4|15|once|-
CASSDDGGSTDTQYF
TGTGCCAGCAGTGATGACGGCGGGAGCACAGATACGCAGTATTTT
>TRBJ2-1|TRBV20-1|15|-|-
CSASQRGGWMDEQFF
TGCAGTGCTAGTCAAAGGGGAGGATGGATGGATGAGCAGTTCTTC
>TRBJ2-1|TRBV19|14|-|-
CASSRQGPYNEQFF
TGTGCCAGTAGTAGGCAGGGGCCCTACAATGAGCAGTTCTTC
>TRBJ1-1|TRBV13|16|-|TRBD1
CASSLRFGQGEGEAFF
TGTGCCAGCAGCTTGAGATTCGGACAGGGGGAGGGTGAAGCTTTCTTT
>TRBJ2-5|TRBV24-1|15|-|TRBD2
CATSVRLAGQETQYF
TGTGCCACCAGTGTGCGGCTAGCGGGACAAGAGACCCAGTACTTC
>TRBJ1-4|TRBV19|12|-|TRBD1
CATPGTGKELFF
TGTGCCACCCCCGGGACAGGGAAGGAACTGTTTTTT
>TRBJ2-1|TRBV7-2|16|-|TRBD2
CASTLGTSGGGNEQFF
TGTGCCAGCACCCTCGGGACTAGCGGGGGGGGAAATGAGCAGTTCTTC
>TRBJ2-7|TRBV19|15|large|-
CASSIGASSLIEQYF
TGTGCCAGTAGTATAGGGGCTAGCTCTCTGATTGAGCAGTACTTC